The 24 T cell receptor beta chains presented below share a single source sample, sequenced in a study of T cell changes during pregnancy in multiple sclerosis. Method: immunoSEQ multiplex PCR; TCRdb's copy keeps in-frame clones and lacks some. The top ten clones hold 0.45% to 0.6% of a sample with about 79,000 clones, about 93% of them seen once. The specimen was CD4+ T cells from peripheral blood mononuclear cells, collected in the second trimester of pregnancy. These receptor sequences come from a female donor with multiple sclerosis, enrolled in a pregnancy study.

V is TRBV7-2 and J is TRBJ2-5; 7 bases line up with TRBD2. The V and J ends lost 1 base and 4 bases, in that order; junction bases with no gene match: 6. CDR1 SGHTA and CDR2 FQGNSA come from the germline V gene. The CDR3 sequence is 15 residues long. The CDR3 sequence: CASSLEAGFGETQYF. The CDR3 region has the DNA TGTGCCAGCAGCTTAGAAGCGGGGTTCGGAGAGACCCAGTACTTC.

The rearrangement joins TRBV15 to TRBJ1-1, with D unresolved. The CDR3 totals 14 residues. Germline CDR1 and CDR2: LNHNV and YYDKDF (reference sequence). V was shortened by 3 bases and J by 2 bases, with 10 bases between the two germline ends. CDR3 in DNA: TGTGCCACCAGCAGTGTACACGAAAACACTGAAGCTTTCTTT. Protein sequence: CATSSVHENTEAFF.

The genes are TRBV6-1 and TRBJ2-2; D not resolved. V lost 6 bases and J lost 5, with 10 bases in between. Germline V gives CDR1 MNHNS, CDR2 SASEGT. The CDR3 spans 13 residues. The CDR3 loop reads CASRITTTGELFF. DNA of the CDR3: TGTGCCAGCAGGATCACTACGACCGGGGAGCTGTTTTTT.

V usage is TRBV7-9 and J usage is TRBJ2-2; D is possibly TRBD2 (5 bases). There are 16 residues in the CDR3. Trimming pared 5 bases from V and 3 bases from J, leaving 16 bases between. CDR1 is SEHNR and CDR2 is FQNEAQ in the germline V gene (reference sequence). This chain's CDR3 is CASSPPRGKDTGELFF. CDR3 bases: TGTGCCAGCAGCCCACCGAGAGGGAAGGACACCGGGGAGCTGTTTTTT. The full variable domain, with the rest looked up from reference TRBV7-9 and TRBJ2-2, is DTGVSQNPRHKITKRGQNVTFRCDPISEHNRLYWYRQTLGQGPEFLTYFQNEAQLEKSRLLSDRFSAERPKGSFSTLEIQRTEQGDSAMYLCASSPPRGKDTGELFFGEGSRLTVL.

V usage is TRBV28 and J usage is TRBJ1-4; TRBD1 agrees at 9 bases. The V gene end was trimmed by 5 bases and the J gene end by 8 bases; junction bases not matched to a gene: 0. Germline CDR1 is MDHEN and CDR2 is SYDVKM. The CDR3 covers 12 residues. This CDR3 is CASSTGGEKLFF. CDR3 coding DNA: TGTGCCAGCAGTACAGGGGGCGAAAAACTGTTTTTT.

The chain has TRBV10-3 and TRBJ1-1, with TRBD1 as a possible D gene (6 bases). Looked up from germline, CDR1 is ENHRY and CDR2 is SYGVKD. Trimming left V 4 bases short and J 4 bases short, with 13 bases between. The CDR3 extends over 14 amino acids. CDR3 sequence (DNA): TGTGCCATCAGTGGGGGGCAGGGGATCACTGAAGCTTTCTTT. Amino acids: CAISGGQGITEAFF.

The V call is TRBV5-4, the J call TRBJ2-1; D may be TRBD2 (6 bases). With 6 bases removed from V and 7 bases from J, the gap between germline ends came to 17 bases. Germline CDR1 and CDR2: SGHNT and YYREEE (reference sequence). The CDR3 loop spans 14 amino acids. CDR3 residues: CASTGGAQANEQFF. CDR3 sequence (DNA): TGTGCCAGCACCGGCGGGGCCCAGGCAAATGAGCAGTTCTTC.

This chain connects TRBV6-5 to TRBJ1-1; no clear D. The CDR3 has 16 amino acids. CDR1 is MNHEY and CDR2 is SVGAGI in the germline V gene. V was cut by 0 bases and J by 5 bases, with 16 bases left in between. The CDR3 sequence is CASSYSTGRLVTEAFF. The CDR3 DNA reads as TGTGCCAGCAGTTACTCGACTGGTAGGCTTGTGACTGAAGCTTTCTTT.

The CDR3 sequence: CASSLGADTQYF. CDR3 sequence (DNA): TGTGCCAGCAGCTTGGGAGCAGATACGCAGTATTTT. The chain is built from TRBV5-6 and TRBJ2-3; D not resolved. Germline CDR1 SGHDT, CDR2 YYEEEE. This CDR3 spans 12 amino acids. Trimming stripped 0 bases from V and 4 bases from J, with 3 bases between.

The chain carries TRBV5-4 and TRBJ2-7; 7 bases line up with TRBD2. Germline V gene lookup returns CDR1 SGHNT and CDR2 YYREEE (reference sequence). V was pared by 4 bases and J by 3 bases, with 10 bases of the junction left unmatched. The CDR3 spans 15 residues. The CDR3 DNA is TGTGCCAGCAGCCTCGCGGGAGACTTTGTCTACGAGCAGTACTTC. It is translated as CASSLAGDFVYEQYF.

V gene TRBV19 combines with J gene TRBJ1-4, with D perhaps matching TRBD1 (6 bases). V shed 6 bases and J shed 3 bases, with 11 bases lying between them. The CDR3 extends over 14 amino acids. Germline lookup yields CDR1 LNHDA and CDR2 SQIVND (reference sequence). The CDR3 DNA reads TGTGCCAGTAGCACTGGGACATCTAATGAAAAACTGTTTTTT. Translating gives CASSTGTSNEKLFF.

This clone was recorded only once. This rearrangement joins TRBV19 to TRBJ1-4; a weak D match, TRBD1 (6 bases). The CDR3 is made up of 15 amino acids. Germline V lookup: CDR1 LNHDA, CDR2 SQIVND (reference sequence). The V and J ends lost 5 bases and 4 bases respectively, with 14 bases between them. CDR3 nucleotide sequence: TGTGCCAGTAGTGACTCACAGGGTCTTAATGAAAAACTGTTTTTT. Its protein product is CASSDSQGLNEKLFF.

CDR3 in DNA: TGTGCCAGTAGTATACGGGATCAGCCCCAGCATTTT. Residues: CASSIRDQPQHF. The chain joins TRBV19 to TRBJ1-5; unclear D gene. Per germline, CDR1 LNHDA and CDR2 SQIVND (reference sequence). The CDR3 runs 12 residues. V lost 2 bases, J lost 5 bases, and 4 bases lay in between.

This clone is a singleton in its sample. Here the CDR3 reads CASSIINREGYEQYF. CDR3 nucleotides: TGTGCCAGTAGTATAATCAACAGGGAAGGCTACGAGCAGTACTTC. V usage is TRBV19 and J usage is TRBJ2-7, with D possibly matching TRBD1 (6 bases). CDR1 is LNHDA and CDR2 is SQIVND in the germline V gene (reference sequence). The CDR3 extends over 15 amino acids. Trimming took off 2 bases at V and 3 bases at J, with 14 bases between the two ends.

V usage is TRBV11-1 and J usage is TRBJ2-5, with TRBD2 matching over 11 bases. The CDR3 is 18 residues long. Germline V gene data show CDR1 as SGHAT and CDR2 as FQDESV (reference sequence). With V trimmed by 3 bases and J by 1 base, 10 bases remained unmatched. CDR3 in amino acids: CASSLRSRLAGPQETQYF. The CDR3 DNA is TGTGCCAGCAGCTTGAGGTCTCGACTAGCGGGGCCCCAAGAGACCCAGTACTTC.

The chain joins TRBV5-1 to TRBJ2-1, with D perhaps TRBD2 (6 bases). CDR3 length: 14 residues. The germline V and J ends were trimmed by 4 bases and 4 bases, with 12 bases remaining between them. Germline V gene data show CDR1 as SGHRS and CDR2 as YFSETQ. CDR3 coding DNA: TGCGCCAGCAGCCAAGATCGGGGGTACAATGAGCAGTTCTTC. It specifies CASSQDRGYNEQFF.

This chain uses TRBV7-9 with TRBJ2-7; D possibly corresponds to TRBD1 (6 bases). The CDR3 length is 15 residues. The germline CDR1 and CDR2 sequences are SEHNR and FQNEAQ (reference sequence). V was trimmed by 3 bases and J by 7 bases, leaving 19 bases between them. Here the CDR3 DNA reads TGTGCCAGCAGCTTCCAGTCTTCAGGGGTTCGGGAGCAGTACTTC. As protein: CASSFQSSGVREQYF.

The chain employs TRBV27 and TRBJ1-1, with TRBD1 identical over 12 bases. CDR3 size: 17 residues. The germline V gene has CDR1 MNHEY and CDR2 SMNVEV (reference sequence). J gave up 4 bases and V 3 bases, and 9 bases lay outside the gene matches. The CDR3 here is CASSFFGTGGSVTEAFF. The CDR3, as DNA: TGTGCCAGCAGTTTTTTCGGGACAGGGGGCAGCGTCACTGAAGCTTTCTTT.

The genes are TRBV13 and TRBJ2-1, with D possibly being TRBD1 (5 bases). The ends were cut back, 5 bases at V and 0 bases at J, with 14 bases in the middle. CDR1 is PRHDT, CDR2 FYEKMQ, per germline (reference sequence). This CDR3 spans 16 amino acids. CDR3 amino acids: CASSPRQRGSYNEQFF. The CDR3 bases are TGTGCCAGCAGCCCCCGACAGAGAGGCTCCTACAATGAGCAGTTCTTC.

The chain has TRBV18 and TRBJ2-3; D remains unclear. The CDR3 covers 14 residues. V gave up 0 bases and J gave up 0 bases, with 4 bases separating them. CDR1 and CDR2 from the germline V gene are KGHSH and LQKENI. The CDR3 is CASSPPLSTDTQYF. In nucleotides, the CDR3 is TGTGCCAGCTCACCACCATTAAGCACAGATACGCAGTATTTT.

The genes are TRBV7-2 and TRBJ1-4; perhaps TRBD1 as D (6 bases). Germline CDR1 reads SGHTA; CDR2 reads FQGNSA. With 6 bases removed from V and 0 bases from J, the gap between germline ends came to 11 bases. The CDR3 runs 15 residues. The CDR3 DNA sequence: TGTGCCAGCAGTCTTACAGGGCCAACTAATGAAAAACTGTTTTTT. Its protein is CASSLTGPTNEKLFF.

This clone showed up just once. The chain carries TRBV6-5 and TRBJ1-6, with D maybe TRBD1 (6 bases). Trimming took 7 bases from V and 7 from J, leaving 17 bases between them. This CDR3 is 15 amino acids long. The germline gives CDR1 MNHEY, CDR2 SVGAGI. CDR3 sequence reads: CASTSRGGPNSPLHF. CDR3 nucleotide sequence: TGTGCCAGCACCTCAAGGGGGGGACCCAATTCACCCCTCCACTTT.

On this clone itself: At one of its ends the junction is not consistent with the germline gene, which may arise from a read error. The genes are TRBV5-1 and TRBJ2-3; 7 bases are a match to TRBD2. The V gene's germline CDR1 is SGHRS and CDR2 YFSETQ. This CDR3 comprises 16 residues. The CDR3 nucleotides read TGCGCCAGCAGCTCGTATGGGACTACCTCCACAGGTACGCAGTATTTT. Translating it yields CASSSYGTTSTGTQYF.

V and J are TRBV7-2 and TRBJ1-4; D is perhaps TRBD1 (5 bases). The V and J ends lost 1 base and 10 bases respectively, with 25 bases between them. Germline V gene lookup returns CDR1 SGHTA and CDR2 FQGNSA. This CDR3 is built from 18 residues. The CDR3 loop is CASSLVGGIGPRDGKLFF. CDR3 DNA: TGTGCCAGCAGCTTAGTCGGGGGTATTGGGCCCCGGGACGGAAAACTGTTTTTT.